The clone carrying this TCR beta chain was seen more than once but under ten times. Its antigen remains unidentified. These data are taken from a study of CD8 T cells in ankylosing spondylitis. The study, taken as a whole, reports: Ankylosing spondylitis blood appeared to carry a characteristic TCR beta motif of roughly eight highly homologous variants. Matched synovial fluid from ankylosing spondylitis patients was reported to be enriched for disease-linked clones.

This CDR3 is built from 15 residues. The germline CDR1 and CDR2 sequences are ENHRY and SYGVKD. The V end lost 2 bases, the J end lost 0 bases, and 10 bases lay between the germline ends. A quantitative 5'-RACE method, one with molecular barcodes, was used to make TCR beta libraries. TCRdb re-analysed the 5' RACE reads in MiXCR, keeping a single row per CDR3 protein. The table lists some 700,000 distinct CDR3 sequences, over 15% of them singletons. The chain couples TRBV10-3 to TRBJ1-2; possibly TRBD1 for D (5 bases). The source is a male donor with ankylosing spondylitis. Material: blood, either unsorted or a sorted T cell fraction (not recorded which). Written as DNA, the CDR3 is TGTGCCATCAGTGAGCTGGCAGGGACTAACTATGGCTACACCTTC. This codes for CAISELAGTNYGYTF.